These 21 T cell receptor beta chains originate from one sample sequenced in a study of shared clonotypes between healthy human individuals. Libraries were prepared by immunoSEQ multiplex PCR; TCRdb keeps only in-frame clonotypes and omits some of them. This table holds about 1.5 million clones, 95% to 97% found once. Sequencing used naive CD4+ T cells sorted from blood. Subset specified: CD45RA+ positively selected. The receptor source for this set is a man under 40 in good health.

The CDR3 DNA reads TGTGCCAGCAGCCTAAACTGGGACAGCTACGAGCAGTACTTC. Residues: CASSLNWDSYEQYF. The chain combines TRBV11-2 with TRBJ2-7; 7 bases match TRBD1. The CDR3 spans 14 residues. Trimming cost V 5 bases and J 3 bases; bases outside gene matches: 7. CDR1 is SGHAT, CDR2 FQNNGV, per germline.

The chain recombines TRBV29-1 with TRBJ2-1; D call uncertain. Germline lookup yields CDR1 SQVTM and CDR2 ANQGSEA. The CDR3 loop spans 14 amino acids. As DNA, the CDR3 is TGCAGTGTCCTAGGCTCCACCCTCTACAATGAGCAGTTCTTC. It encodes CSVLGSTLYNEQFF.

This chain links TRBV4-1 with TRBJ1-1, with unresolved D. V lost 0 bases and J 0 bases, leaving 17 bases between the germline ends. The CDR3 loop spans 18 amino acids. From germline, CDR1 is MGHRA and CDR2 YSYEKL. CDR3 loop: CASSQDTSLGGLNTEAFF. CDR3 DNA: TGCGCCAGCAGCCAAGATACAAGTCTTGGAGGCCTGAACACTGAAGCTTTCTTT.

Details on this clone: The same CDR3 arises from other DNA sequences in this sample as well. The genes are TRBV7-9 and TRBJ1-1; 7 bases agree with TRBD1. CDR1 and CDR2 from the germline V gene are SEHNR and FQNEAQ (reference sequence). The CDR3 is made up of 15 amino acids. With V trimmed by 3 bases and J by 1 base, 5 bases remained unmatched. The chain's CDR3 is CASSFRTGGNTEAFF. Written as DNA, the CDR3 is TGTGCCAGCAGCTTCAGGACAGGTGGGAACACTGAAGCTTTCTTT. The full variable domain, with the rest looked up from reference TRBV7-9 and TRBJ1-1, is DTGVSQNPRHKITKRGQNVTFRCDPISEHNRLYWYRQTLGQGPEFLTYFQNEAQLEKSRLLSDRFSAERPKGSFSTLEIQRTEQGDSAMYLCASSFRTGGNTEAFFGQGTRLTVV.

This sequence joins TRBV7-2 and TRBJ2-5; D unclear. This CDR3 contains 13 residues. Germline V gene sequence: CDR1 SGHTA, CDR2 FQGNSA. V was pared by 5 bases and J by 1 base, with 8 bases between. CDR3 loop: CASSPTPQETQYF. In DNA form, the CDR3 reads TGTGCCAGCAGCCCCACGCCCCAAGAGACCCAGTACTTC.

The CDR3 loop reads CASSTNSASTDTQYF. CDR3 nucleotides: TGTGCCAGCAGTACCAACAGTGCTAGCACAGATACGCAGTATTTT. The chain is built from TRBV6-5 and TRBJ2-3; no firm D call. Germline V CDR1 and CDR2: MNHEY, SVGAGI. The V gene lost 5 bases and the J gene lost 0 bases, with 12 bases spanning the gap. The CDR3 has 15 residues.

On this clone itself: Other DNA variants within this sample encode the same CDR3. V is TRBV5-1 and J is TRBJ1-5, with a weak D call TRBD1 (5 bases). This CDR3 is 15 amino acids long. V dropped 0 bases and J dropped 1 base, with 8 bases sitting between them. Germline V gene data show CDR1 as SGHRS and CDR2 as YFSETQ. CDR3 in amino acids: CASSLGQGSNQPQHF. The CDR3 DNA reads TGCGCCAGCAGCTTGGGGCAGGGCAGCAATCAGCCCCAGCATTTT. The full variable domain, in which reference TRBV5-1 and TRBJ1-5 provide the parts outside the CDR3, is KAGVTQTPRYLIKTRGQQVTLSCSPISGHRSVSWYQQTPGQGLQFLFEYFSETQRNKGNFPGRFSGRQFSNSRSEMNVSTLELGDSALYLCASSLGQGSNQPQHFGDGTRLSIL.

The J gene is TRBJ2-1, the V gene TRBV14; a possible D gene is TRBD1 (6 bases). The CDR3 loop spans 15 amino acids. Germline V gives CDR1 SGHDN, CDR2 FVKESK. V was cut by 3 bases and J by 5 bases, with 14 bases left in between. The CDR3 region is CASSHMTGHNNEQFF. In DNA form, the CDR3 reads TGTGCCAGCAGCCATATGACAGGCCACAACAATGAGCAGTTCTTC.

DNA for the CDR3: TGTGCCAGCAGTGTCGCGCGGCAGCCCCAGCATTTT. Translated, it gives CASSVARQPQHF. This chain uses TRBV28 with TRBJ1-5; D is undetermined. V was trimmed by 5 bases and J by 7 bases, leaving 9 bases between them. This CDR3 is built from 12 residues. From germline, CDR1 is MDHEN and CDR2 SYDVKM.

The chain couples TRBV9 to TRBJ2-3; 8 bases are a match to TRBD1. Trimming cost V 0 bases and J 4 bases; bases outside gene matches: 7. CDR1 SGDLS and CDR2 YYNGEE come from the germline V gene. CDR3 length: 16 residues. The DNA for the CDR3 is TGTGCCAGCAGCGTAGTAGGGGACAGGAGATCAGATACGCAGTATTTT. Protein: CASSVVGDRRSDTQYF.

V gene TRBV6-6 combines with J gene TRBJ1-2, with 9 bases fitting TRBD1. Germline loops: CDR1 MNHNY, CDR2 SVGAGI (reference sequence). Germline trimming cut 0 bases from V and 4 bases from J; bases unmatched to any gene: 3. The CDR3 is 15 residues long. CDR3 in DNA: TGTGCCAGCAGTTACTCTGGGACAGGGACCTATGGCTACACCTTC. Its protein is CASSYSGTGTYGYTF.

V gene TRBV29-1 combines with J gene TRBJ1-1, with 9 bases fitting TRBD1. Germline CDR1 SQVTM, CDR2 ANQGSEA. Trimming at V came to 3 bases and at J to 5 bases, leaving 7 bases not matched to a gene. This CDR3 has 14 residues. CDR3 DNA sequence: TGCAGCGTTGAGAGACAGGGGGTCTGGACTGAAGCTTTCTTT. Protein sequence: CSVERQGVWTEAFF.

This chain uses TRBV7-3 with TRBJ2-1; 11 nucleotides align to TRBD2. Trimming cost V 5 bases and J 8 bases; bases outside gene matches: 14. Germline values: CDR1 SGHTA, CDR2 FQGTGA. This CDR3 has 17 amino acids. The CDR3 DNA reads as TGTGCCAGCAGCCCGTCCTCGGGACTAGCGGCTTTCCATGAGCAGTTCTTC. This codes for CASSPSSGLAAFHEQFF.

The V gene is TRBV30, the J gene TRBJ1-2; 11 bases line up with TRBD1. The V segment lost 5 bases and the J segment 0 bases; nucleotides outside the gene matches: 8. The CDR3 sequence is 16 residues long. Germline loops: CDR1 GTSNPN, CDR2 SVGIG (reference sequence). Written as DNA, the CDR3 is TGTGCCTGGTTCCCGGGACAGGGGGGAGCTAACTATGGCTACACCTTC. Amino acids: CAWFPGQGGANYGYTF.

The V gene is TRBV2, the J gene TRBJ2-5, with TRBD1 matching over 7 bases. CDR1 is SNHLY and CDR2 is FYNNEI in the germline V gene. The CDR3 runs to 13 residues. V was pared by 6 bases and J by 1 base, with 2 bases of the junction left unmatched. In DNA, the CDR3 is TGTGCCAGCAGCCGGGACAGCCAAGAGACCCAGTACTTC. Amino acids: CASSRDSQETQYF. The full variable domain, rest sourced from reference TRBV2 and TRBJ2-5, is EPEVTQTPSHQVTQMGQEVILRCVPISNHLYFYWYRQILGQKVEFLVSFYNNEISEKSEIFDDQFSVERPDGSNFTLKIRSTKLEDSAMYFCASSRDSQETQYFGPGTRLLVL.

The chain combines TRBV5-1 with TRBJ2-3; the match to TRBD2 covers 13 bases. V lost 3 bases and J lost 4; bases outside the gene matches: 11. The germline CDR1 and CDR2 sequences are SGHRS and YFSETQ. CDR3 length equals 18 residues. Here the CDR3 DNA reads TGCGCCAGCAGCTCGGGACTAGCGGGGCCCTCCGGCCCAGATACGCAGTATTTT. As protein: CASSSGLAGPSGPDTQYF.

The CDR3 DNA reads TGTGCCAGCAGCCAAATGGGGGGGCCCTACAATGAGCAGTTCTTC. Protein sequence: CASSQMGGPYNEQFF. V and J are TRBV7-3 and TRBJ2-1, with D possibly TRBD2 on 7 matching bases. CDR1 is SGHTA and CDR2 is FQGTGA in the germline V gene. With 5 bases removed from V and 2 bases from J, the gap between germline ends came to 13 bases. The CDR3 has 15 amino acids. Drawing the rest from reference TRBV7-3 and TRBJ2-1, the complete variable domain is GAGVSQTPSNKVTEKGKYVELRCDPISGHTALYWYRQSLGQGPEFLIYFQGTGAADDSGLPNDRFFAVRPEGSVSTLKIQRTERGDSAVYLCASSQMGGPYNEQFFGPGTRLTVL.

This chain joins TRBV7-9 and TRBJ1-1; a weak D match, TRBD1 (5 bases). Trimming shortened V by 2 bases and J by 4 bases, and 11 bases separated the two germline ends. The CDR3 has 14 amino acids. Looked up from germline, CDR1 is SEHNR and CDR2 is FQNEAQ (reference sequence). Here the CDR3 reads CASSLQGRSTEAFF. The CDR3 DNA is TGTGCCAGCAGCTTACAGGGTAGGAGCACTGAAGCTTTCTTT.

The rearrangement joins TRBV11-2 to TRBJ2-3; 9 bases are a match to TRBD1. Per the germline V gene, CDR1 is SGHAT and CDR2 is FQNNGV. V gave up 10 bases and J gave up 0 bases; unmatched junction bases: 2. This CDR3 contains 13 residues. The CDR3 DNA sequence: TGTGCCATCGGGACAGGGAGCACAGATACGCAGTATTTT. Protein sequence: CAIGTGSTDTQYF.

The chain has TRBV6-4 and TRBJ2-1; 11 nucleotides agree with TRBD2. Germline-derived CDR1 and CDR2 are MRHNA and SNTAGT. Trimming cost V 8 bases and J 3 bases; bases outside gene matches: 12. The CDR3 is 17 residues long. Written as DNA, the CDR3 is TGTGCCAGCGATATAGCGGGAGGGTGGGACTACTACAATGAGCAGTTCTTC. Translated, it gives CASDIAGGWDYYNEQFF.

CDR3 nucleotide sequence: TGTGCCAGCAGTGAGCCCCATGAGCAGTTCTTC. Its protein is CASSEPHEQFF. V is TRBV7-9 and J is TRBJ2-1; D remains ambiguous. Germline CDR1 is SEHNR and CDR2 is FQNEAQ (reference sequence). The CDR3 covers 11 residues. Trimming took 6 bases from V and 8 from J, leaving 8 bases between them.